This TCR beta chain was observed in a study of shared clonotypes between healthy human individuals. This CDR3 is built from 16 residues. The V and J ends lost 3 bases and 1 base, in that order; junction bases with no gene match: 2. Germline V lookup: CDR1 SGHAT, CDR2 FQNNGV. Sequenced by immunoSEQ multiplex PCR; TCRdb stores in-frame clones only, minus some. The sample has about 1 million clones, about three quarters seen once; the top ten hold roughly 1.4%. The TCR comes from a man aged 18 to 29 in good health. The chain carries TRBV11-2 and TRBJ2-2; 10 positions match TRBD2. The sequencing input was memory CD4+ T cells sorted from blood. Stated subset: CD45RA-negative fraction. CDR3 in amino acids: CASSFRTSGNTGELFF. As DNA, the CDR3 is TGTGCCAGCAGCTTCCGGACTAGCGGGAACACCGGGGAGCTGTTTTTT.